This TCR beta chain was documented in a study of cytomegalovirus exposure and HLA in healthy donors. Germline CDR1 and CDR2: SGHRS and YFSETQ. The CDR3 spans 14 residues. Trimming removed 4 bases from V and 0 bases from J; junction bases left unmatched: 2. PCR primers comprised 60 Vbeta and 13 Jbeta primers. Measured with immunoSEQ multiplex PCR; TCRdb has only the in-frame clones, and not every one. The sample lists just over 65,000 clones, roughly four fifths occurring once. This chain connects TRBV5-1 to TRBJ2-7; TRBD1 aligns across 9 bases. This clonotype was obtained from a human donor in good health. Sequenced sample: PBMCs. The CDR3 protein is CASSPTGGSYEQYF. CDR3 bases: TGCGCCAGCAGCCCGACAGGGGGCTCCTACGAGCAGTACTTC.